The 23 T cell receptor beta chains below all came from one sample that was sequenced in a study of regulatory T cells in long-lasting Graves disease. Time point given: newly diagnosed GD, antithyroid drugs for less than 3 months. With RNA extracted from PBMCs as input, the TCR library was made. Both iRepertoire HTBI primers and Arm-PCR of CDR3 regions were used to build the TCR beta libraries. TCRdb ran MiXCR on the multiplex PCR reads and lists one entry per CDR3 protein. The top ten hold 8.5% to 10% of the sample, which has roughly 500,000 distinct CDR3 sequences, approximately 13% seen once. These data were also filed under a second study, of T cells in Graves' hyperthyroidism and ophthalmopathy.

This material consisted of peripheral blood mononuclear cells (PBMCs), taken at new diagnosis, from a patient treated with antithyroid drugs. The receptors stem from a man aged 25 to 40 with Graves disease.

With respect to this clonotype: This may be a read error: a much more frequent sequence differs by one nucleotide. V gene TRBV5-1 combines with J gene TRBJ2-7; D uncertain. The CDR3 has 13 residues. Germline values: CDR1 SGHRS, CDR2 YFSETQ. V dropped 4 bases and J dropped 6 bases, with 14 bases sitting between them. This chain's CDR3 is CASSAILESEQYF. DNA for the CDR3: TGCGCCAGCAGCGCGATATTAGAAAGCGAGCAGTACTTC.

The sample holds many counts of this clonotype. V usage is TRBV29-1 and J usage is TRBJ1-2, with D tentatively TRBD1 (5 bases). The CDR3 totals 12 residues. Germline V lookup: CDR1 SQVTM, CDR2 ANQGSEA. V dropped 6 bases and J dropped 4 bases, with 12 bases sitting between them. The CDR3 region has the DNA TGCAGCGTCACGGGGGGTGGCTATGGCTACACCTTC. Translated, it gives CSVTGGGYGYTF.

The chain carries TRBV2 and TRBJ2-7; TRBD1 matches at 10 bases. The germline gives CDR1 SNHLY, CDR2 FYNNEI. The ends lost 9 bases at V and 7 bases at J; junction bases unmatched: 6. The CDR3 contains 12 residues. In DNA form, the CDR3 reads TGTGCCAGTGGGACAGGGGCGCGGGAGCAGTACTTC. Translation gives CASGTGAREQYF.

This clonotype has ten or more counts. The CDR3 region has the DNA TGCAGCGTTTGGGACAGGAGCCAAGAGACCCAGTACTTC. Translation gives CSVWDRSQETQYF. This chain uses TRBV29-1 with TRBJ2-5; 8 bases fit TRBD1. Trimming at V came to 5 bases and at J to 1 base, leaving 3 bases not matched to a gene. The V gene's germline CDR1 is SQVTM and CDR2 ANQGSEA. CDR3 length equals 13 residues. Using reference TRBV29-1 and TRBJ2-5 for the parts outside the CDR3, the full variable domain is SAVISQKPSRDICQRGTSLTIQCQVDSQVTMMFWYRQQPGQSLTLIATANQGSEATYESGFVIDKFPISRPNLTFSTLTVSNMSPEDSSIYLCSVWDRSQETQYFGPGTRLLVL.

This clonotype has at least ten counts. The chain recombines TRBV20-1 with TRBJ1-2; D remains unclear. V lost 6 bases and J 0 bases, leaving 8 bases between the germline ends. The germline CDR1 and CDR2 sequences are DFQATT and SNEGSKA (reference sequence). The CDR3 runs 12 residues. CDR3 in amino acids: CSAVKANYGYTF. The CDR3 DNA follows: TGCAGTGCAGTTAAAGCTAACTATGGCTACACCTTC.

The table lists this clonotype with many counts. The rearrangement uses TRBV7-2 and TRBJ1-1; perhaps TRBD1 as D (5 bases). Per the germline V gene, CDR1 is SGHTA and CDR2 is FQGNSA. The CDR3 runs to 14 residues. The V end lost 6 bases, the J end lost 3 bases, and 14 bases lay between the germline ends. The CDR3 DNA reads TGTGCCAGCAGTCCGAGTGGGGGAGACACTGAAGCTTTCTTT. Translation: CASSPSGGDTEAFF. Full variable domain (missing parts from reference TRBV7-2 and TRBJ1-1): GAGVSQSPSNKVTEKGKDVELRCDPISGHTALYWYRQSLGQGLEFLIYFQGNSAPDKSGLPSDRFSAERTGGSVSTLTIQRTQQEDSAVYLCASSPSGGDTEAFFGQGTRLTVV.

This clonotype was counted many times. The rearrangement links TRBV5-1 to TRBJ2-5; 9 positions agree with TRBD1. Germline CDR1 SGHRS, CDR2 YFSETQ. The CDR3 covers 14 residues. V lost 2 bases, J lost 4 bases, and 3 bases stayed unmatched. CDR3 sequence reads: CASSLQGASETQYF. Written as DNA, the CDR3 is TGCGCCAGCAGCTTACAGGGGGCATCAGAGACCCAGTACTTC.

The V call is TRBV7-2, the J call TRBJ2-1; a weak D match, TRBD2 (6 bases). With 0 bases removed from V and 10 bases from J, the gap between germline ends came to 10 bases. This CDR3 is built from 13 residues. Germline assignment: CDR1 SGHTA and CDR2 FQGNSA. For the CDR3, the DNA is TGTGCCAGCAGCTTAGCGATCGGGAGCGAGCAGTTCTTC. Its translation is CASSLAIGSEQFF.

This chain uses TRBV2 with TRBJ2-1; D is perhaps TRBD1 or TRBD2 (5 bases each). In germline, CDR1 is SNHLY, CDR2 FYNNEI. Trimming removed 8 bases at V and 0 bases at J, with 23 bases between. The CDR3 is made up of 18 amino acids. This CDR3 is CASSPPRGGTFSYNEQFF. In DNA form, the CDR3 reads TGTGCCAGCTCACCACCGAGGGGCGGAACTTTCTCCTACAATGAGCAGTTCTTC.

This clonotype came up a few times. The J gene is TRBJ1-3, the V gene TRBV20-1, with TRBD1 identical over 9 bases. The V gene's germline CDR1 is DFQATT and CDR2 SNEGSKA (reference sequence). After removal of 6 bases from V and 5 bases from J, the junction contained 8 bases not matched to a gene. The CDR3 totals 14 residues. CDR3 sequence reads: CSARTGGNRNTIYF. The CDR3 DNA sequence: TGCAGTGCGAGAACAGGGGGCAATCGAAACACCATATATTTT.

This clonotype was seen ten or more times. The chain links TRBV5-5 to TRBJ1-6; no definite D call. Trimming stripped 2 bases from V and 7 bases from J, with 13 bases between. The CDR3 covers 15 residues. Germline CDR1 and CDR2: SGHKS and YYEKEE (reference sequence). The CDR3, as DNA: TGTGCCAGCAGCTTTGTTGGAACGTTAAATTCACCCCTCCACTTT. Residues: CASSFVGTLNSPLHF.

This clonotype was seen many times. The chain couples TRBV20-1 to TRBJ2-1, with TRBD2 matching 9 bases. Germline lookup yields CDR1 DFQATT and CDR2 SNEGSKA (reference sequence). The CDR3 extends over 15 amino acids. V was clipped by 6 bases and J by 4 bases; unmatched bases: 10. CDR3 nucleotide sequence: TGCAGTGCCGCGACTAGCGGCAATTATTACAATGAGCAGTTCTTC. Translation gives CSAATSGNYYNEQFF.

In this sample, this clonotype turned up many times. The chain links TRBV12-3 or TRBV12-4 to TRBJ2-7, with TRBD1 matching over 9 bases. The CDR3 covers 15 residues. After removal of 4 bases from V and 5 bases from J, the junction contained 9 bases not matched to a gene. The CDR3 spells CASSSPGQGTNEQYF. The CDR3 nucleotides are TGTGCCAGCAGTTCCCCGGGACAGGGAACAAACGAGCAGTACTTC.

This clonotype was recorded many times. The chain combines TRBV6-1 with TRBJ1-5, with D possibly matching TRBD1 (5 bases). The CDR3 length is 17 residues. Trimming took 2 bases from V and 0 from J, leaving 14 bases between them. Germline V lookup: CDR1 MNHNS, CDR2 SASEGT. This chain's CDR3 is CASSENDSRYSNQPQHF. CDR3 nucleotide sequence: TGTGCCAGCAGTGAAAATGACAGCCGTTATAGCAATCAGCCCCAGCATTTT.

This clonotype was detected ten times or more. The chain combines TRBV6-1 with TRBJ2-3, with a weak D call TRBD2 (5 bases). Per germline, CDR1 MNHNS and CDR2 SASEGT. Trimming cost V 0 bases and J 3 bases, with 10 bases left between them. The CDR3 extends over 15 amino acids. The CDR3 loop is CASSEARVGTDTQYF. The DNA for the CDR3 is TGTGCCAGCAGTGAAGCGCGGGTTGGGACAGATACGCAGTATTTT.

The rearrangement joins TRBV3-1 to TRBJ2-6; D is undetermined. The CDR3 contains 15 residues. The germline CDR1 and CDR2 sequences are LGHDT and YNNKEL (reference sequence). V was trimmed by 4 bases and J by 0 bases, leaving 7 bases between them. CDR3 region: CASSLWASGANVLTF. The CDR3 bases are TGTGCCAGCAGCCTGTGGGCCTCTGGGGCCAACGTCCTGACTTTC.

This chain connects TRBV10-2 to TRBJ2-7; maybe TRBD2 (5 bases). The V end lost 7 bases, the J end lost 4 bases, and 8 bases lay between the germline ends. Germline V gene lookup returns CDR1 WSHSY and CDR2 SAAADI. The CDR3 has 11 residues. The CDR3 bases are TGCGCCAGCATCGGCGGGTACGAGCAGTACTTC. Translation gives CASIGGYEQYF.

This clonotype occurred many times. The rearrangement uses TRBV7-2 and TRBJ2-5; either TRBD1 or TRBD2 may supply D (5 bases each). Germline lookup yields CDR1 SGHTA and CDR2 FQGNSA. The CDR3 runs to 16 residues. Trimming took 5 bases from V and 2 from J, leaving 18 bases between them. CDR3 DNA sequence: TGTGCCAGCAGCCAAATTGACTGGGGGATGCAAGAGACCCAGTACTTC. It is translated as CASSQIDWGMQETQYF.

Ten or more counts support this clonotype. J is TRBJ2-1 and V is TRBV2; 7 bases line up with TRBD1. This CDR3 is 12 amino acids long. V trimming: 8 bases; J trimming: 5 bases; junction bases outside the gene matches: 3. Germline-derived CDR1 and CDR2 are SNHLY and FYNNEI. For the CDR3, the DNA is TGTGCCAGCGACAGGGCTGACAATGAGCAGTTCTTC. Protein: CASDRADNEQFF.

This clonotype was picked up many times. The J gene is TRBJ1-4, the V gene TRBV12-5; D is ambiguous. The length of the CDR3 is 15 residues. V lost 1 base and J 0 bases, leaving 6 bases between the germline ends. Germline CDR1 LGHNT, CDR2 FRNRAP. CDR3 coding DNA: TGTGCTAGTGGTTTGGGCGGATCAACTAATGAAAAACTGTTTTTT. Translation: CASGLGGSTNEKLFF.

This clonotype appeared a few times. This sequence joins TRBV29-1 and TRBJ1-1, with TRBD1 matching 7 bases. In germline, CDR1 is SQVTM, CDR2 ANQGSEA. The ends lost 5 bases at V and 11 bases at J; junction bases unmatched: 11. The length of the CDR3 is 12 residues. The DNA of the CDR3 is TGCAGCGTTCGAAGACCGACAGGGATGGCTTTCTTT. This sequence encodes CSVRRPTGMAFF.

The rearrangement joins TRBV3-1 to TRBJ2-5, with TRBD2 identical over 12 bases. Near its end, the DNA agrees better with TRBJ2-1, so the J call may be wrong. CDR1 is LGHDT, CDR2 YNNKEL, per germline (reference sequence). The CDR3 runs to 14 residues. CDR3 amino acids: CASWLAGGLNEQFF. CDR3 nucleotides: TGTGCCAGCTGGCTAGCGGGGGGGCTGAATGAGCAGTTCTTC.

The sample holds many counts of this clonotype. The rearrangement joins TRBV7-2 to TRBJ2-7, with 12 nucleotides matching TRBD2. V was clipped by 5 bases and J by 4 bases; unmatched bases: 6. The CDR3 spans 15 residues. Germline V gene sequence: CDR1 SGHTA, CDR2 FQGNSA. The CDR3 DNA is TGTGCCAGCAGCCCAAGCGGGACTAGCGGGTACGAGCAGTACTTC. This translates into CASSPSGTSGYEQYF.